This T cell receptor beta chain was retrieved from a study of control samples from healthy donors and cancer patients. Germline V gives CDR1 SGHNT, CDR2 YENEEA. The CDR3 totals 14 residues. Trimming cost V 0 bases and J 6 bases, with 8 bases left between them. Assay: immunoSEQ multiplex PCR; the TCRdb copy retains only in-frame clones and omits some. The sample lists about 95,000 clones, about nine tenths occurring once. Sequencing was carried out using blood. V usage is TRBV11-3 and J usage is TRBJ2-2, with D unresolved. The receptor was derived from a woman aged 25 to 45 in good health. As DNA, the CDR3 is TGTGCCAGCAGCTTAGATCGGTACCCCGGGGAGCTGTTTTTT. Its protein is CASSLDRYPGELFF.